The source of this T cell receptor beta chain is a study of metastatic and nonmetastatic thyroid tumors. Study-wide findings and caveats: Reports indicated that malignant thyroid tumors showed significantly higher TCR beta diversity than benign nodules did, in blood and tumor.

After removal of 2 bases from V and 4 bases from J, the junction contained 10 bases not matched to a gene. This CDR3 comprises 17 residues. CDR1 is WSHSY, CDR2 SAAADI, per germline. Authors' data handling: What underpinned the distant-metastasis classifier for papillary thyroid cancer was the set of CDR3 differences across clinicopathological groups. Via MiXCR, TCRdb re-called the PCR reads. The V and J calls were not made by the authors but by TCRdb's processing. This sample has fewer than 55,000 clones, with roughly 15% found just once. There were no patients who had received any treatment before thyroid surgery. This clone was picked up many times. What it binds is not known.

Sequencing input: blood. The V and J genes are TRBV10-2 and TRBJ1-5, with TRBD1 identical over 8 bases. This receptor was obtained from a female donor with papillary thyroid cancer or a benign thyroid nodule (not recorded which). Some clones in this sample may be carry-over from other donors' samples. The CDR3 is CASSEPTGQGTNQPQHF. CDR3 DNA sequence: TGCGCCAGCAGTGAGCCTACCGGACAGGGAACAAATCAGCCCCAGCATTTT.